This T cell receptor (beta chain) was observed in a study of T cell clones after liver transplantation. About the research overall: Post-transplant blood was tracked for graft-donor-reactive T cell clones identified in a pre-transplant mixed lymphocyte reaction. Timepoints were pre-transplant, pre-withdrawal, and after withdrawal was completed or failed.

Profiling relied on immunoSEQ multiplex PCR, and the TCRdb table lists in-frame clones only, not all of them. This sample has 55,000 to 80,000 clones, with over 85% found just once. This clone was counted once. The target antigen is unknown. Study-wide results and caveats: Migration into the graft, not deletion, may explain lost graft donor-reactive T cells. Small, mixed patient groups and varying post-transplant times limit these conclusions.

Sample: CD4+ T cells from blood, taken before liver transplant. The sequence was collected from a human donor who received a liver transplant.

Written as DNA, the CDR3 is TGTGCCAGCAGCTTAAGACAGAGTAGCACCATATATTTT. This codes for CASSLRQSSTIYF. The chain couples TRBV7-2 to TRBJ1-3, with D possibly TRBD1 on 5 matching bases. CDR1 and CDR2 from the germline V gene are SGHTA and FQGNSA. V lost 2 bases, J lost 9 bases, and 11 bases lay in between. The CDR3 totals 13 residues.